This T cell receptor (beta chain) comes out of a study of CD8+ T cells in alopecia areata. Looking at the study overall: Patients received oral tofacitinib, 5 to 10 mg twice daily, for moderate-to-severe alopecia areata.

V lost 2 bases and J lost 4; bases outside the gene matches: 4. Per the germline V gene, CDR1 is GTSNPN and CDR2 is SVGIG (reference sequence). This CDR3 is built from 16 residues. This clone showed up just a few times. What it binds is not known. Findings of the study overall: Compared with mice, patients displayed less clear TCR sharing, possibly for HLA-related reasons.

Extraction of RNA preceded its reverse transcription into cDNA, which served as the sequencing template. Sequenced by immunoSEQ multiplex PCR; TCRdb stores in-frame clones only, minus some. The table records about 150,000 clones, 58% of them present only once. Here the sequenced sample was CD4+ T cells sorted from blood, taken at week 0. The V gene is TRBV30, the J gene TRBJ2-2; 13 nucleotides agree with TRBD2. The sequence was obtained from a human donor with alopecia areata. The CDR3 sequence: CAWSIGTSGATGELFF. The DNA of the CDR3 is TGTGCCTGGAGTATTGGGACTAGCGGGGCCACCGGGGAGCTGTTTTTT.